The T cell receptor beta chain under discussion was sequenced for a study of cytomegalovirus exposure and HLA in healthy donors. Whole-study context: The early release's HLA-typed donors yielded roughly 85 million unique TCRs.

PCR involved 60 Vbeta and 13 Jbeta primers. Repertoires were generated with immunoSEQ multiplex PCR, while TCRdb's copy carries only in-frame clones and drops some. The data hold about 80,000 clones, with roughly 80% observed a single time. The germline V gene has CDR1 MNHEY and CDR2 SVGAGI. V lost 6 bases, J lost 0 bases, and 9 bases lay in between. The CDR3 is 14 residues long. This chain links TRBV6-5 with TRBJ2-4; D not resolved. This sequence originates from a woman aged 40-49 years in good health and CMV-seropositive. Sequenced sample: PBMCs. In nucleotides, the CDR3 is TGTGCCAGCAGCTCGAACTTAGCCAAAAACATTCAGTACTTC. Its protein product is CASSSNLAKNIQYF.